This TCR beta chain was sequenced in a study of T cell repertoires in cytomegalovirus infection. Study-wide context: CMV infection plus the matching HLA type was flagged by public TCR beta signatures. Overall study results and limits: What dominated the ex vivo response were HLA-C-restricted CMV-specific TCR beta clonotypes. Totalled public TCR beta family frequency picked out people who carried CMV plus the relevant HLA.

MiXCR was run by TCRdb on the reads, yielding one entry per CDR3 protein. Among roughly 230,000 distinct CDR3 sequences listed, 22% were seen once. Per germline, CDR1 MDHEN and CDR2 SYDVKM. The CDR3 contains 16 residues. Trimming removed 2 bases at V and 3 bases at J, with 11 bases between. This clonotype was observed a handful of times. Its target is not known. The genes are TRBV28 and TRBJ1-6; D is unclear. Sequencing was done on a sample of CD8+ T cells from PBMCs. The TCR sequence derives from a human donor in good health (CMV status not recorded). Some clones in this sample may be carry-over from other donors' samples. CDR3 protein: CASSLSSLVYNSPLHF. The CDR3 DNA sequence: TGTGCCAGCAGTTTAAGTTCCTTAGTCTATAATTCACCCCTCCACTTT.